The entry that follows covers one TCR beta chain sequence. Its antigen is currently unknown. The data originate from a study of T-cell memory formation after mild COVID-19. TCR alpha and TCR beta cDNA libraries with sample barcodes and UMIs came from 5'RACE using constant-segment primers. Each CDR3 protein gets one entry after TCRdb re-called the 5' RACE reads with MiXCR. The repertoire holds 200,000 to 250,000 distinct CDR3 sequences, with more than 25% as singletons. Trimming took off 2 bases at V and 3 bases at J, with 8 bases between the two ends. The CDR3 has 13 residues. Per germline, CDR1 LNHNV and CDR2 YYDKDF (reference sequence). Study-wide points: There was a balanced CD4/CD8 profile in clones contracting day 15 to 85, and later expanders leaned CD4+. That cross-reactive memory joined was suggested by some responding clones appearing in pre-infection memory.

Sequenced: PBMCs or a T cell subset sorted from them (not recorded which). This TCR derives from an adult woman who had mild COVID-19 (a few samples of this study predate the infection). Cell type and time point are not known. The V and J genes are TRBV15 and TRBJ2-7; D not certain. The CDR3 here is CATSRSLGYEQYF. Written as DNA, the CDR3 is TGTGCCACCAGCAGATCATTGGGCTACGAGCAGTACTTC.